The next 16 T cell receptor beta chains were all read from a single sample in a study of response to subunit inactivated influenza vaccine. TCRdb re-called the RT-PCR reads through MiXCR, storing one row per CDR3 protein. The sample shows roughly 570,000 distinct CDR3 sequences, about 14% of them seen only once. The input for sequencing was PBMCs from blood, taken about 12 days after vaccination. These TCRs come from a man aged 50 or older who received an inactivated influenza vaccine.

The chain links TRBV20-1 to TRBJ1-2, with D tentatively TRBD1 (5 bases). The CDR3 contains 16 residues. Germline V lookup: CDR1 DFQATT, CDR2 SNEGSKA (reference sequence). V was pared by 1 base and J by 0 bases, with 15 bases between. The chain's CDR3 is CSARVSAGLSNYGYTF. The DNA of the CDR3 is TGCAGTGCTAGAGTTTCGGCAGGGCTTTCTAACTATGGCTACACCTTC.

V is TRBV6-2 or TRBV6-3 and J is TRBJ2-1; D is perhaps TRBD2 (6 bases). This CDR3 is built from 16 residues. The germline V gene encodes CDR1 MNHEY and CDR2 SVGEGT. V lost 0 bases and J 4 bases, leaving 13 bases between the germline ends. The CDR3 sequence is CASSYSRSGTYNEQFF. Here the CDR3 DNA reads TGTGCCAGCAGTTACTCGCGTAGCGGAACTTACAATGAGCAGTTCTTC.

The chain links TRBV7-6 to TRBJ1-1; TRBD1 aligns across 8 bases. Germline CDR1 is SGHVS and CDR2 is FNYEAQ. This CDR3 has 15 amino acids. The ends lost 1 base at V and 5 bases at J; junction bases unmatched: 6. The CDR3 DNA follows: TGTGCCAGCAGCTTAGTAGCAGGGGGCAGTACTGAAGCTTTCTTT. It specifies CASSLVAGGSTEAFF.

This clonotype occurred a few times. The chain employs TRBV15 and TRBJ1-5, with D unresolved. The CDR3 is 14 residues long. V shed 3 bases and J shed 3 bases, with 9 bases lying between them. CDR1 is LNHNV, CDR2 YYDKDF, per germline (reference sequence). The chain's CDR3 is CATSSGVFNQPQHF. The CDR3 DNA follows: TGTGCCACCAGCAGTGGCGTGTTCAATCAGCCCCAGCATTTT.

This clonotype was seen more than once but under ten times. This rearrangement joins TRBV7-2 to TRBJ2-4, with D perhaps TRBD1 (8 bases). The V and J ends lost 3 bases and 8 bases respectively, with 17 bases between them. Per the germline V gene, CDR1 is SGHTA and CDR2 is FQGNSA. This CDR3 contains 15 residues. The CDR3 here is CASSFTYRGGDIQYF. DNA of the CDR3: TGTGCCAGCAGCTTTACCTACAGGGGGGGAGACATTCAGTACTTC.

This clonotype has at least ten counts. CDR3 sequence: CASSLDAGVNTEAFF. In DNA, the CDR3 is TGCGCCAGCAGCTTGGATGCGGGGGTAAACACTGAAGCTTTCTTT. The chain uses TRBV5-1 and TRBJ1-1, with D possibly being TRBD1 (5 bases). The CDR3 is 15 residues long. Germline V gene lookup returns CDR1 SGHRS and CDR2 YFSETQ. Trimming left V 0 bases short and J 2 bases short, with 11 bases between.

This clonotype occurred a few times. The chain recombines TRBV5-1 with TRBJ2-3; D gene uncertain. The CDR3 has 15 residues. Trimming took off 0 bases at V and 1 base at J, with 9 bases between the two ends. The germline gives CDR1 SGHRS, CDR2 YFSETQ. CDR3 coding DNA: TGCGCCAGCAGCTTGGTGCCAGAACGCACAGATACGCAGTATTTT. Encoded protein: CASSLVPERTDTQYF.

There are a few counts of this clonotype. The chain couples TRBV10-3 to TRBJ1-1; possible D gene TRBD1, 5 bases. The CDR3 sequence is 15 residues long. V was clipped by 0 bases and J by 4 bases, with 12 bases between them. Germline V lookup: CDR1 ENHRY, CDR2 SYGVKD. CDR3 in DNA: TGTGCCATCAGTGAGTCGCGGGGGACGGCCACTGAAGCTTTCTTT. Translation gives CAISESRGTATEAFF.

The CDR3 DNA reads TGTGCCACCAAAGACGCGGCGAGCAATCAGCCCCAGCATTTT. Protein product: CATKDAASNQPQHF. V gene TRBV28 combines with J gene TRBJ1-5; D unresolved. Trimming took 10 bases from V and 1 from J, leaving 14 bases between them. Germline V gives CDR1 MDHEN, CDR2 SYDVKM. CDR3 length: 14 amino acids.

On this clonotype itself: The junction departs from the called germline gene at one end, perhaps through a read error. The V and J genes are TRBV7-2 and TRBJ1-2; tentatively, D is TRBD1 (5 bases). Germline CDR1 and CDR2: SGHTA and FQGNSA. This CDR3 region has 14 residues. CDR3 sequence (DNA): TGTGCCAGCGGCTTGGGGGTAGGGAACTATGGCTACACCTTC. It codes for CASGLGVGNYGYTF.

The rearrangement joins TRBV5-1 to TRBJ2-2; 9 bases line up with TRBD2. V gave up 1 base and J gave up 5 bases; unmatched junction bases: 12. CDR3 length: 18 residues. The germline V gene encodes CDR1 SGHRS and CDR2 YFSETQ. The CDR3 here is CASSLMPPASGDTGELFF. For the CDR3, the DNA is TGCGCCAGCAGCTTGATGCCCCCCGCTAGCGGGGATACCGGGGAGCTGTTTTTT.

This clonotype was detected only a few times. Here the CDR3 reads CSARDQREGLYEQYF. The CDR3 DNA sequence: TGCAGTGCTAGAGATCAACGGGAGGGCCTGTACGAGCAGTACTTC. V gene TRBV20-1 combines with J gene TRBJ2-7, with 8 bases matching TRBD2. Trimming cost V 0 bases and J 4 bases; bases outside gene matches: 8. CDR3 length equals 15 residues. The germline CDR1 and CDR2 sequences are DFQATT and SNEGSKA (reference sequence).

V usage is TRBV18 and J usage is TRBJ2-6; the D is unclear. Trimming cost V 6 bases and J 3 bases, with 9 bases left between them. The CDR3 is made up of 14 amino acids. Germline CDR1 and CDR2: KGHSH and LQKENI. In DNA, the CDR3 is TGTGCCAGCTCCCCGAGAGATGGGGCCAACGTCCTGACTTTC. It yields the protein CASSPRDGANVLTF.

This clonotype was seen only a few times. This rearrangement joins TRBV18 to TRBJ2-6; D gene uncertain. V shed 3 bases and J shed 2 bases, with 11 bases lying between them. CDR3 length: 16 amino acids. Germline V gene lookup returns CDR1 KGHSH and CDR2 LQKENI. For the CDR3, the DNA is TGTGCCAGCTCACCCCTCCAGAGAGCTGGGGCCAACGTCCTGACTTTC. Translating it yields CASSPLQRAGANVLTF.

This clonotype was counted only a few times. The V and J genes are TRBV6-4 and TRBJ2-3, with D uncertain. V lost 7 bases to trimming and J lost 2 bases, with 13 bases between them. In germline, CDR1 is MRHNA, CDR2 SNTAGT. The CDR3 length is 14 residues. The CDR3 DNA sequence: TGTGCCAGCAAGAACGATCCTATCACAGATACGCAGTATTTT. Its protein is CASKNDPITDTQYF.

The gene calls are TRBV5-6 and TRBJ2-5; D is unresolved. This CDR3 is built from 13 residues. Trimming removed 0 bases from V and 5 bases from J, with 8 bases in between. Germline V gene data show CDR1 as SGHDT and CDR2 as YYEEEE. The CDR3 DNA follows: TGTGCCAGCAGCTTGGAAGGGTTGGAGACCCAGTACTTC. Residues: CASSLEGLETQYF.